Below, 8 T cell receptor beta chains from the same sample are listed, as sequenced in a study of Tregs in tolerant kidney transplant recipients. Some clones are missing from TCRdb's copy, which holds only in-frame ones; the method was immunoSEQ multiplex PCR. This table lists fewer than 55,000 clones. The sequences come from CD4+ T cells from blood, collected before the transplant. These receptors were collected from a human donor who received a combined kidney and bone marrow transplant.

On this clone itself: Read sequence stops 3 residues before the CDR3 end, and the germline J gene provides the missing end. The V gene is TRBV19, the J gene TRBJ1-1, with D possibly TRBD1 on 6 matching bases. Germline V lookup: CDR1 LNHDA, CDR2 SQIVND (reference sequence). This CDR3 region has 15 residues. Trimming removed 5 bases from V and 4 bases from J, with 17 bases in between. The CDR3 loop reads CASSFGGGLGTEAFF. CDR3 DNA, as far as it was read: TGTGCCAGTAGTTTTGGGGGGGGGCTGGGCACTGAA. Filled out from reference TRBV19 and TRBJ1-1, the complete variable domain reads DGGITQSPKYLFRKEGQNVTLSCEQNLNHDAMYWYRQDPGQGLRLIYYSQIVNDFQKGDIAEGYSVSREKKESFPLTVTSAQKNPTAFYLCASSFGGGLGTEAFFGQGTRLTVV.

Worth noting for this clone: The read terminates 3 residues before the CDR3 end, so the remaining end is supplied by the germline J gene. This rearrangement joins TRBV6-2 or TRBV6-3 to TRBJ1-1; TRBD1 might be the D (5 bases). This CDR3 has 14 residues. Between the trimmed V and J ends, which lost 6 bases and 1 base, there was a span of 12 bases. The germline CDR1 and CDR2 sequences are MNHEY and SVGEGT. CDR3 DNA (partial): TGTGCCAGCAGCTCGACTGACAGGAACACTGAA. The encoded protein is CASSSTDRNTE. The CDR3 reads in full as CASSSTDRNTEAFF.

As concerns this clone: The sequenced fragment ends 3 residues before the CDR3 boundary, so the rest is inferred from the germline J gene. The genes are TRBV19 and TRBJ1-5; 7 nucleotides match TRBD1. J was trimmed by 5 bases and V by 0 bases; bases with no gene match: 1. In germline, CDR1 is LNHDA, CDR2 SQIVND (reference sequence). The length of the CDR3 is 14 residues. This CDR3 reads CASSIDRGYQPQHF. The DNA read from the CDR3 is TGTGCCAGTAGTATAGACAGGGGGTATCAGCCC.

Concerning this clone: Coverage ceases 3 residues before the CDR3 finishes, and the germline J gene fills in the end. The chain combines TRBV7-2 with TRBJ1-3; D call uncertain. Germline V gives CDR1 SGHTA, CDR2 FQGNSA. The CDR3 is 15 residues long. V lost 7 bases and J lost 0, with 13 bases in between. This CDR3 is CASTRRLSSGNTIYF. The CDR3 DNA, read in part, is TGTGCCAGCACTCGACGACTCAGCTCTGGAAACACC. Together with reference TRBV7-2 and TRBJ1-3, the CDR3 gives the full variable domain: GAGVSQSPSNKVTEKGKDVELRCDPISGHTALYWYRQSLGQGLEFLIYFQGNSAPDKSGLPSDRFSAERTGGSVSTLTIQRTQQEDSAVYLCASTRRLSSGNTIYFGEGSWLTVV.

About this clone: The read falls 3 residues short of the CDR3 end, and the missing part is taken from the germline J gene. The chain links TRBV18 to TRBJ1-3, with 9 bases matching TRBD1. The CDR3 has 17 residues. Per the germline V gene, CDR1 is KGHSH and CDR2 is LQKENI. Unmatched junction bases numbered 6, after V lost 3 bases and J lost 0 bases. CDR3 residues: CASSPSQGALSGNTIYF. The covered CDR3 bases are TGTGCCAGCTCACCCTCACAGGGGGCTCTCTCTGGAAACACC. Full variable domain (rest looked up from reference TRBV18 and TRBJ1-3): NAGVMQNPRHLVRRRGQEARLRCSPMKGHSHVYWYRQLPEEGLKFMVYLQKENIIDESGMPKERFSAEFPKEGPSILRIQQVVRGDSAAYFCASSPSQGALSGNTIYFGEGSWLTVV.

In the case of this clone: Coverage ceases 3 residues before the CDR3 finishes, and the germline J gene fills in the end. The chain is built from TRBV5-6 and TRBJ2-5, with D possibly matching TRBD1 (7 bases). The CDR3 is 13 amino acids. Trimming took 4 bases from V and 3 from J, leaving 10 bases between them. CDR1 and CDR2 (germline): SGHDT, YYEEEE. The CDR3 region is CASSGGTEETQYF. CDR3 DNA, as far as it was read: TGTGCCAGCAGCGGAGGGACAGAAGAGACC. Using reference TRBV5-6 and TRBJ2-5 for the parts outside the CDR3, the full variable domain is DAGVTQSPTHLIKTRGQQVTLRCSPKSGHDTVSWYQQALGQGPQFIFQYYEEEERQRGNFPDRFSGHQFPNYSSELNVNALLLGDSALYLCASSGGTEETQYFGPGTRLLVL.

As for this clone: The CDR3 is cut off 3 residues early in the read; its end comes from the germline J gene. The chain employs TRBV19 and TRBJ2-3, with 11 bases fitting TRBD2. Germline CDR1 is LNHDA and CDR2 is SQIVND (reference sequence). This CDR3 has 16 amino acids. The ends lost 6 bases at V and 2 bases at J; junction bases unmatched: 7. CDR3 in amino acids: CASSFLAGGVTDTQYF. The CDR3 bases that were read are TGTGCCAGTAGCTTCTTAGCGGGAGGGGTCACAGATACG. The full variable domain, in which reference TRBV19 and TRBJ2-3 provide the parts outside the CDR3, is DGGITQSPKYLFRKEGQNVTLSCEQNLNHDAMYWYRQDPGQGLRLIYYSQIVNDFQKGDIAEGYSVSREKKESFPLTVTSAQKNPTAFYLCASSFLAGGVTDTQYFGPGTRLTVL.

With respect to this clone: The read ends 3 residues early relative to the CDR3; the germline J gene fills the gap. The chain carries TRBV30 and TRBJ2-5, with 7 bases that match TRBD1. The CDR3 is made up of 14 amino acids. Losses at the gene ends were 3 bases for V and 1 base for J; bases not matched to a gene: 5. Germline V gene sequence: CDR1 GTSNPN, CDR2 SVGIG (reference sequence). CDR3 sequence reads: CAWRLTGSQETQYF. The covered CDR3 bases are TGTGCCTGGAGACTGACAGGGTCCCAAGAGACC.